This T cell receptor (beta chain) was retrieved from a study of T cells in Graves' hyperthyroidism and ophthalmopathy. Findings and caveats of the study: A median about 7 months before onset, the model predicted ophthalmopathy.

Amplified TCR beta CDR3 regions derived from RNA transcripts. An initial round of RT-PCR targeting the TCR CDR3 relied on the HTBI primer set. TCRdb ran MiXCR on the multiplex PCR reads and lists one entry per CDR3 protein. The table includes a few hundred thousand distinct CDR3 sequences, roughly 14% detected once. Lactation, pregnancy, other autoimmune disease or uncontrolled infection led to exclusion of patients. Together with thyroid ultrasound, orbital computed tomography, serum thyroxine and TRAb, clinical symptoms were used for diagnoses. Between the trimmed V and J ends, which lost 0 bases and 0 bases, there was a span of 12 bases. CDR3 length equals 17 residues. The V gene's germline CDR1 is MGHRA and CDR2 YSYEKL. A word on this clonotype: What it recognizes is unknown.

The genes are TRBV4-1 and TRBJ2-4; D unresolved. The specimen was blood. This TCR was recovered from a woman aged 40 to 49 with Graves' hyperthyroidism that later progressed to Graves' ophthalmopathy. CDR3 loop: CASSQDIRQLAKNIQYF. CDR3 nucleotide sequence: TGCGCCAGCAGCCAAGATATTCGTCAGCTAGCCAAAAACATTCAGTACTTC.